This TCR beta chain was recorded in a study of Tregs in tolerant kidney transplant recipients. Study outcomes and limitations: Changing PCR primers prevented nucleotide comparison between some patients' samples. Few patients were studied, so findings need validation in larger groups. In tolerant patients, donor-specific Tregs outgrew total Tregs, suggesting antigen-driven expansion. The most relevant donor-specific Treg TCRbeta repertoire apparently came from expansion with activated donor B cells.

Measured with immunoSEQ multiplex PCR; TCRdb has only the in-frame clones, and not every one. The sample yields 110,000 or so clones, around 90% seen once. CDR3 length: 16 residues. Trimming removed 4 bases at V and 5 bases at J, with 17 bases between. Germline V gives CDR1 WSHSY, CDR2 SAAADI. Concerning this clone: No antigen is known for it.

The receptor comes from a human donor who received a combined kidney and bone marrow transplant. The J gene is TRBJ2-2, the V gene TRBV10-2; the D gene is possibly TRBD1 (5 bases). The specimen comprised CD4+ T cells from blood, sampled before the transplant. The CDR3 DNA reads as TGCGCCAGCAGTGGTCCCCACCAGGGAATGACCGGGGAGCTGTTTTTT. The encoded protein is CASSGPHQGMTGELFF.